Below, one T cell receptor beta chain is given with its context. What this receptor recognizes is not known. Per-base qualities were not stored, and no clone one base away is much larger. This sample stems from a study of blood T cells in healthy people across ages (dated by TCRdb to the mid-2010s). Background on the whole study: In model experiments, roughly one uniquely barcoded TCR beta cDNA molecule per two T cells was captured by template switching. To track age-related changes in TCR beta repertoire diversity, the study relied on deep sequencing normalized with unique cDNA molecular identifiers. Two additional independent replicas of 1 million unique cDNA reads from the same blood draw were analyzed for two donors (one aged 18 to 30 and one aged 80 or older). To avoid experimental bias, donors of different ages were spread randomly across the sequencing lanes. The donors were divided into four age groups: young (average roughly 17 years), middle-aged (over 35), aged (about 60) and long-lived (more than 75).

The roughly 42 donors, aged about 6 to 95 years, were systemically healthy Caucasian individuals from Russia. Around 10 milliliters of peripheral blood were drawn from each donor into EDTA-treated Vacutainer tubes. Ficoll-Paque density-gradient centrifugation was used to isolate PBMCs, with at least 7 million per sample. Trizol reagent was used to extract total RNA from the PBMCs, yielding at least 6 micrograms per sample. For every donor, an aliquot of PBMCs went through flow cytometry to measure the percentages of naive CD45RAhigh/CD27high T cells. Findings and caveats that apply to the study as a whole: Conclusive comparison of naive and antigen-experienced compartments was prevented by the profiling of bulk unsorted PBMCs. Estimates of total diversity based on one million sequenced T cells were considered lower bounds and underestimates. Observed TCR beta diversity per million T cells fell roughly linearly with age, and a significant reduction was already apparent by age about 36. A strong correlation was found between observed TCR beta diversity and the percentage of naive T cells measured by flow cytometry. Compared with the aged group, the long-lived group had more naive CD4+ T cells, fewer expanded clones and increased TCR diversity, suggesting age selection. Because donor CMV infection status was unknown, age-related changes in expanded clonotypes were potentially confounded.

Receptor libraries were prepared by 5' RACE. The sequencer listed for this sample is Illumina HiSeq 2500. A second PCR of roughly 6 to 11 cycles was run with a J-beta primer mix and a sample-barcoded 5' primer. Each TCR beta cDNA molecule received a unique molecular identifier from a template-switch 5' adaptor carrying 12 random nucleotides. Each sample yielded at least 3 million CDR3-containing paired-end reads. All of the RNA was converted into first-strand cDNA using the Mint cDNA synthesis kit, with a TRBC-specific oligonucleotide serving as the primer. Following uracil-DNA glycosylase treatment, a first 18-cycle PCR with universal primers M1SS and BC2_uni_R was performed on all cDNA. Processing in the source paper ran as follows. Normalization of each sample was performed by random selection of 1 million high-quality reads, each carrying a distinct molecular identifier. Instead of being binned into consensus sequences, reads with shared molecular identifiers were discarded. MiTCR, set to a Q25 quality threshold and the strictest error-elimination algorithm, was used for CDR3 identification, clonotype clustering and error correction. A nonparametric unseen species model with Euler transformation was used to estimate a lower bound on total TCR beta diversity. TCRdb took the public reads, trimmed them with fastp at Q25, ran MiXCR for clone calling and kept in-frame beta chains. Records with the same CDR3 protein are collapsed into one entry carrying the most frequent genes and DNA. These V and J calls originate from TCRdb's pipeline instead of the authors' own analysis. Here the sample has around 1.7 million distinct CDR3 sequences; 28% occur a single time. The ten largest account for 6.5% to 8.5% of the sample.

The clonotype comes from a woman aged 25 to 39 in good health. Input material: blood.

Here is the DNA: TGTGCCAGCAGCAGCCCCGGGGCTTTTAGCGAGCAGTACTTC. This is translated as CASSSPGAFSEQYF. The V and J segments used are TRBV7-3 and TRBJ2-7; the D gene may be TRBD1 or TRBD2, since each aligns over 5 bases. A distance of 17 bases separates the germline ends of V and J, which lose 5 bases and 6 bases respectively. The CDR3 measures 14 amino acids from cysteine to phenylalanine. The read is trimmed to its CDR3 DNA, 42 bases read in frame from base 1. Taken from the germline V gene, the CDR1 and CDR2 loops are SGHTA and FQGTGA.